These 24 T cell receptor beta chains were all obtained from the same sample, sequenced in a study of T cell responses to AZD1222 COVID-19 vaccine. TCRdb's copy holds only in-frame clones and misses some; the assay was immunoSEQ multiplex PCR. The sample consists of 200,000 or so clones, 87% of them appearing once. The sample consisted of peripheral blood, taken on day 0 of MenACWY control vaccination. Receptor source: an adult in good health.

The J gene is TRBJ2-3, the V gene TRBV6-5; perhaps TRBD1 as D (6 bases). V lost 0 bases and J lost 2, with 9 bases in between. The CDR3 is 15 residues long. Per the germline V gene, CDR1 is MNHEY and CDR2 is SVGAGI. CDR3 region: CASSYSAGVTDTQYF. Written as DNA, the CDR3 is TGTGCCAGCAGTTACTCGGCAGGGGTCACAGATACGCAGTATTTT.

The rearrangement joins TRBV6-5 to TRBJ2-3; possible D gene TRBD2, 6 bases. The germline CDR1 and CDR2 sequences are MNHEY and SVGAGI. This CDR3 contains 15 residues. The ends were cut back, 2 bases at V and 0 bases at J, with 9 bases in the middle. The CDR3 is CASSYGAGSTDTQYF. For the CDR3, the DNA is TGTGCCAGCAGTTACGGGGCGGGGAGCACAGATACGCAGTATTTT.

Here the CDR3 DNA reads TGTGCCAGCAGCCCAGACGGGGCCATGAACACTGAAGCTTTCTTT. Protein: CASSPDGAMNTEAFF. The V and J genes are TRBV9 and TRBJ1-1, with D possibly being TRBD1 (5 bases). The CDR3 is 15 amino acids. Germline values: CDR1 SGDLS, CDR2 YYNGEE. The ends were cut back, 4 bases at V and 0 bases at J, with 13 bases in the middle.

The J gene is TRBJ1-1, the V gene TRBV6-5; tentative D call: TRBD1 (5 bases). The germline gives CDR1 MNHEY, CDR2 SVGAGI. V was trimmed by 6 bases and J by 2 bases, leaving 16 bases between them. The CDR3 extends over 15 amino acids. This CDR3 reads CASRRGGARNTEAFF. CDR3 coding DNA: TGTGCCAGCAGGCGGGGAGGGGCTCGTAACACTGAAGCTTTCTTT.

This clone was detected only once. This chain joins TRBV30 and TRBJ1-2; a weak D match, TRBD1 (6 bases). V lost 3 bases and J 6 bases, leaving 11 bases between the germline ends. This CDR3 comprises 12 residues. CDR1 and CDR2 from the germline V gene are GTSNPN and SVGIG (reference sequence). The CDR3 is CAWSGDTDGYTF. In DNA form, the CDR3 reads TGTGCCTGGAGCGGGGACACAGATGGCTACACCTTC. Together with reference TRBV30 and TRBJ1-2, the CDR3 gives the full variable domain: SQTIHQWPATLVQPVGSPLSLECTVEGTSNPNLYWYRQAAGRGLQLLFYSVGIGQISSEVPQNLSASRPQDRQFILSSKKLLLSDSGFYLCAWSGDTDGYTFGSGTRLTVV.

The chain combines TRBV28 with TRBJ2-7; D is possibly TRBD1 (5 bases). V was pared by 2 bases and J by 0 bases, with 8 bases between. CDR3 size: 14 residues. The V gene's germline CDR1 is MDHEN and CDR2 SYDVKM. CDR3 DNA: TGTGCCAGCAGTTTACAGGGTAGCTCCTACGAGCAGTACTTC. Protein sequence: CASSLQGSSYEQYF.

The chain couples TRBV28 to TRBJ1-2, with D perhaps TRBD1 (6 bases). The CDR3 length is 16 residues. Trimming removed 2 bases at V and 4 bases at J, with 17 bases between. CDR1 and CDR2 (germline): MDHEN, SYDVKM. The CDR3, as DNA: TGTGCCAGCAGTTTACCCGGGGGCGAAAAGGGCTATGGCTACACCTTC. Translating it yields CASSLPGGEKGYGYTF.

As to this clone: The germline gene is not matched at one end of the junction; a read error may be the cause. The rearrangement joins TRBV7-9 to TRBJ2-3; 12 bases fit TRBD2. CDR1 is SEHNR, CDR2 FQNEAQ, per germline (reference sequence). The CDR3 has 15 amino acids. The CDR3 nucleotides read TGTGCCAGCAGCCTAGCGGGAGGGCCTGGAGATACGCAGTATTTT. The encoded protein is CASSLAGGPGDTQYF.

This chain connects TRBV7-8 to TRBJ1-6; D is uncertain. V was trimmed by 4 bases and J by 7 bases, leaving 17 bases between them. The germline gives CDR1 SGHVS, CDR2 FQNEAQ. The CDR3 has 16 residues. The CDR3, as DNA: TGTGCCAGCAGCTCATCCCCCGGGAGGCGCAATTCACCCCTCCACTTT. This encodes CASSSSPGRRNSPLHF.

This clone has a handful of counts. The rearrangement joins TRBV6-1 to TRBJ1-1, with D unclear. From germline, CDR1 is MNHNS and CDR2 SASEGT. V lost 0 bases to trimming and J lost 9 bases, with 17 bases between them. The CDR3 runs to 15 residues. CDR3 region: CASSEAPRPEEKAFF. CDR3 nucleotide sequence: TGTGCCAGCAGTGAAGCCCCTCGACCCGAAGAGAAAGCTTTCTTT.

This clone has just a few counts. This chain connects TRBV27 to TRBJ1-5; no firm D call. The V gene lost 4 bases and the J gene lost 4 bases, with 11 bases spanning the gap. The CDR3 has 14 residues. Germline V CDR1 and CDR2: MNHEY, SMNVEV (reference sequence). CDR3 coding DNA: TGTGCCAGCAGTTCTTCTACAGCGAATCAGCCCCAGCATTTT. This gives the protein CASSSSTANQPQHF.

The chain couples TRBV11-2 to TRBJ2-4; tentatively, D is TRBD2 (6 bases). The CDR3 contains 14 residues. V dropped 4 bases and J dropped 5 bases, with 12 bases sitting between them. Germline CDR1 and CDR2: SGHAT and FQNNGV. The CDR3, as DNA: TGTGCCAGCAGCTCCGCCGGAGGGCAAAACATTCAGTACTTC. Its translation: CASSSAGGQNIQYF.

The chain couples TRBV5-1 to TRBJ1-6; 7 nucleotides agree with TRBD1. V lost 9 bases to trimming and J lost 13 bases; unmatched junction nucleotides: 34. CDR3 length: 20 amino acids. CDR1 and CDR2 (germline): SGHRS, YFSETQ. This chain's CDR3 is CAIPSSLDRWTGPTKAPLHF. The CDR3 DNA is TGCGCCATCCCCAGCAGCTTGGACAGGTGGACAGGCCCTACAAAGGCCCCCCTCCACTTT.

The chain links TRBV28 to TRBJ1-6; 10 positions agree with TRBD1. The J segment lost 9 bases and the V segment lost 5 bases, leaving 13 bases of the junction unmatched. Germline V gives CDR1 MDHEN, CDR2 SYDVKM. This CDR3 is 17 amino acids long. Here the CDR3 reads CASSAIKGQGSGSPLHF. As DNA, the CDR3 is TGTGCCAGCAGTGCCATAAAGGGACAGGGGTCTGGTTCACCCCTCCACTTT.

The chain links TRBV19 to TRBJ2-1, with D perhaps TRBD2 (5 bases). Germline lookup yields CDR1 LNHDA and CDR2 SQIVND (reference sequence). Trimming took 4 bases from V and 7 from J, leaving 17 bases between them. This CDR3 is built from 15 residues. CDR3 loop: CASSTRPGMGNEQFF. The CDR3 DNA follows: TGTGCCAGTAGTACCCGCCCCGGGATGGGAAATGAGCAGTTCTTC.

The chain couples TRBV7-2 to TRBJ2-1; 7 bases are a match to TRBD1. Germline V gives CDR1 SGHTA, CDR2 FQGNSA. Unmatched junction bases numbered 3, after V lost 1 base and J lost 0 bases. The CDR3 totals 16 residues. DNA of the CDR3: TGTGCCAGCAGCTTAGTGGCAGGGGGCTCCTACAATGAGCAGTTCTTC. Amino acids: CASSLVAGGSYNEQFF.

J is TRBJ2-1 and V is TRBV19; 8 positions match TRBD2. CDR1 and CDR2 from the germline V gene are LNHDA and SQIVND (reference sequence). The CDR3 sequence is 14 residues long. V gave up 6 bases and J gave up 7 bases; unmatched junction bases: 8. CDR3: CASRNREGWNEQFF. The DNA for the CDR3 is TGTGCCAGTAGAAACCGGGAGGGGTGGAATGAGCAGTTCTTC.

This clone appeared a few times. V and J are TRBV5-4 and TRBJ1-1, with D unclear. Germline values: CDR1 SGHNT, CDR2 YYREEE (reference sequence). The CDR3 totals 14 residues. Trimming cost V 5 bases and J 0 bases, with 11 bases left between them. The CDR3 DNA reads TGTGCCAGCAGTACCTACAGAGTGAACACTGAAGCTTTCTTT. It yields the protein CASSTYRVNTEAFF.

This clone was seen a single time. This sequence joins TRBV5-1 and TRBJ1-4; no reliable D call. Deletions cut 2 bases from V and 4 bases from J, with 9 bases between. The CDR3 contains 14 residues. Germline-derived CDR1 and CDR2 are SGHRS and YFSETQ. CDR3 sequence reads: CASSFGGDNEKLFF. For the CDR3, the DNA is TGCGCCAGCAGCTTTGGAGGAGATAATGAAAAACTGTTTTTT.

The chain is built from TRBV7-2 and TRBJ2-5; D is perhaps TRBD2 (7 bases). The germline V and J ends were trimmed by 4 bases and 4 bases, with 19 bases remaining between them. Germline-derived CDR1 and CDR2 are SGHTA and FQGNSA. The CDR3 has 16 residues. CDR3 loop: CASSSIGGGLRETQYF. DNA of the CDR3: TGTGCCAGCAGCTCCATTGGGGGGGGCCTCAGAGAGACCCAGTACTTC.

V usage is TRBV12-3 or TRBV12-4 and J usage is TRBJ1-1, with a weak D call TRBD1 (5 bases). V lost 6 bases and J lost 10, with 18 bases in between. The CDR3 length is 13 residues. The CDR3 sequence: CASRGEGVGAAFF. Here the CDR3 DNA reads TGTGCCAGCAGAGGGGAGGGAGTAGGTGCAGCTTTCTTT.

This clone was observed once. V is TRBV7-8 and J is TRBJ1-3; D is unclear. The length of the CDR3 is 15 residues. Trimming pared 2 bases from V and 0 bases from J, leaving 8 bases between. Germline V gene lookup returns CDR1 SGHVS and CDR2 FQNEAQ. The CDR3 nucleotides are TGTGCCAGCAGCTTACGTCCGGACTCTGGAAACACCATATATTTT. It is translated as CASSLRPDSGNTIYF.

This chain links TRBV5-4 with TRBJ2-3; D perhaps matches TRBD1 (6 bases). CDR3 length: 15 amino acids. V was cut by 1 base and J by 4 bases, with 13 bases left in between. Germline CDR1 and CDR2: SGHNT and YYREEE (reference sequence). As DNA, the CDR3 is TGTGCCAGCAGCTTGTCCAATCAGGGGCCAGATACGCAGTATTTT. Protein product: CASSLSNQGPDTQYF. The full variable domain, rest sourced from reference TRBV5-4 and TRBJ2-3, is ETGVTQSPTHLIKTRGQQVTLRCSSQSGHNTVSWYQQALGQGPQFIFQYYREEENGRGNFPPRFSGLQFPNYSSELNVNALELDDSALYLCASSLSNQGPDTQYFGPGTRLTVL.

The chain combines TRBV28 with TRBJ1-1; unclear D gene. Germline loops: CDR1 MDHEN, CDR2 SYDVKM. This CDR3 is built from 13 residues. V lost 3 bases and J 4 bases, leaving 9 bases between the germline ends. CDR3 nucleotides: TGTGCCAGCAGTTTGGACCTTCGCACTGAAGCTTTCTTT. Amino acid sequence: CASSLDLRTEAFF.